Listed below are T cell receptor beta chains from one sample, sequenced in a study of T cells in Graves' hyperthyroidism and ophthalmopathy. Using its own MiXCR run on the multiplex PCR reads, TCRdb lists one record per CDR3 protein. The profile shows approximately 600,000 distinct CDR3 sequences, under 25% of them singletons. Material for sequencing was blood. All receptors come from a man between 25 and 39 years old with Graves' ophthalmopathy. Both conserved end residues are part of each CDR3. Each record gives: D gene, CDR3 length, clone size, J gene, V gene, CDR3 protein, CDR3 DNA. A D gene is named only where the DNA matches it firmly. A clone size is listed for some rows: how often the clone was seen (once, few, many), or a class if it is expanded.

D gene: .
CDR3 length: 15
clone size: many
J gene: TRBJ2-5
V gene: TRBV11-1
CDR3 protein: CASSLARRVEETQYF
CDR3 DNA: TGTGCCAGCAGCTTAGCTCGCAGGGTGGAAGAGACCCAGTACTTC

D gene: .
CDR3 length: 16
clone size: many
J gene: TRBJ2-5
V gene: TRBV7-2
CDR3 protein: CASSLGPSLASGTQYF
CDR3 DNA: TGTGCCAGCAGCTTAGGGCCTTCGCTAGCTTCGGGGACCCAGTACTTC

D gene: .
CDR3 length: 14
clone size: many
J gene: TRBJ2-5
V gene: TRBV7-9
CDR3 protein: CASSSTGAQETQYF
CDR3 DNA: TGTGCCAGCAGCTCGACAGGCGCCCAAGAGACCCAGTACTTC

D gene: .
CDR3 length: 15
clone size: many
J gene: TRBJ2-3
V gene: TRBV2
CDR3 protein: CASSEALRPTDTQYF
CDR3 DNA: TGTGCCAGCAGTGAAGCGCTTCGGCCCACAGATACGCAGTATTTT

D gene: TRBD2
CDR3 length: 15
clone size: .
J gene: TRBJ2-7
V gene: TRBV10-2
CDR3 protein: CASRVLAGGYYEQYF
CDR3 DNA: TGCGCCAGCAGGGTACTAGCGGGAGGGTACTACGAGCAGTACTTC

D gene: .
CDR3 length: 12
clone size: few
J gene: TRBJ2-2
V gene: TRBV5-6
CDR3 protein: CASSLNAGELFF
CDR3 DNA: TGTGCCAGCAGCTTGAATGCCGGGGAGCTGTTTTTT

D gene: .
CDR3 length: 14
clone size: many
J gene: TRBJ1-5
V gene: TRBV28
CDR3 protein: CASSRARGREPQHF
CDR3 DNA: TGTGCCAGCAGTCGGGCCAGGGGTCGTGAGCCCCAGCATTTT

D gene: .
CDR3 length: 15
clone size: many
J gene: TRBJ2-5
V gene: TRBV7-3
CDR3 protein: CASSFGGSSQETQYF
CDR3 DNA: TGTGCCAGCAGCTTTGGTGGCAGCTCCCAAGAGACCCAGTACTTC

D gene: .
CDR3 length: 16
clone size: few
J gene: TRBJ1-2
V gene: TRBV27
CDR3 protein: CASSRSRDLLNYGYTF
CDR3 DNA: TGTGCCAGCAGTCGTTCTCGGGACCTACTAAACTATGGCTACACCTTC

D gene: TRBD2
CDR3 length: 13
clone size: many
J gene: TRBJ2-4
V gene: TRBV5-1
CDR3 protein: CASSLASGNIQYF
CDR3 DNA: TGCGCCAGCAGCTTGGCTAGCGGTAACATTCAGTACTTC

D gene: .
CDR3 length: 15
clone size: many
J gene: TRBJ2-7
V gene: TRBV7-8
CDR3 protein: CASSLVQGSSYEQYF
CDR3 DNA: TGTGCCAGCAGCTTAGTGCAGGGGAGCTCCTACGAGCAGTACTTC

D gene: .
CDR3 length: 15
clone size: .
J gene: TRBJ2-2
V gene: TRBV3-1
CDR3 protein: CASSQDEGKTGELFF
CDR3 DNA: TGTGCCAGCAGCCAAGACGAGGGGAAGACCGGGGAGCTGTTTTTT

D gene: .
CDR3 length: 13
clone size: .
J gene: TRBJ1-1
V gene: TRBV12-3/TRBV12-4
CDR3 protein: CASRWKGRIGAFF
CDR3 DNA: TGTGCCAGCAGATGGAAAGGGAGAATTGGAGCTTTCTTT

D gene: TRBD1
CDR3 length: 15
clone size: .
J gene: TRBJ2-7
V gene: TRBV6-1
CDR3 protein: CDSSEDREKSYEQYF
CDR3 DNA: TGTGACAGCAGTGAGGACAGGGAAAAATCCTACGAGCAGTACTTC

D gene: TRBD2
CDR3 length: 15
clone size: many
J gene: TRBJ2-1
V gene: TRBV2
CDR3 protein: CASSEAAGGPHEQFF
CDR3 DNA: TGTGCCAGCAGTGAAGCAGCGGGAGGGCCTCATGAGCAGTTCTTC

D gene: TRBD2
CDR3 length: 15
clone size: many
J gene: TRBJ2-3
V gene: TRBV7-2
CDR3 protein: CASSPGLAGGNTQYF
CDR3 DNA: TGTGCCAGCAGCCCGGGACTAGCGGGAGGGAACACGCAGTATTTT

D gene: TRBD1
CDR3 length: 13
clone size: many
J gene: TRBJ2-1
V gene: TRBV5-1
CDR3 protein: CASSPQGAGEQFF
CDR3 DNA: TGCGCCAGCAGCCCACAGGGGGCCGGTGAGCAGTTCTTC

D gene: .
CDR3 length: 15
clone size: many
J gene: TRBJ2-1
V gene: TRBV5-1
CDR3 protein: CASSSGTGGNNEQFF
CDR3 DNA: TGCGCCAGCAGCTCGGGGACGGGTGGAAACAATGAGCAGTTCTTC

D gene: .
CDR3 length: 11
clone size: many
J gene: TRBJ1-2
V gene: TRBV28
CDR3 protein: CASSLSSGYTF
CDR3 DNA: TGTGCCAGCAGTTTATCATCTGGCTACACCTTC

D gene: .
CDR3 length: 12
clone size: .
J gene: TRBJ1-2
V gene: TRBV6-9
CDR3 protein: CASSNDIYGYTF
CDR3 DNA: TGTGCCAGCAGTAATGACATCTATGGCTACACCTTC

D gene: TRBD2
CDR3 length: 20
clone size: many
J gene: TRBJ2-1
V gene: TRBV6-2/TRBV6-3
CDR3 protein: CASSYAAGGPLIRSYNEQFF
CDR3 DNA: TGTGCCAGCAGTTACGCGGCGGGAGGGCCCCTTATTAGGTCCTACAATGAGCAGTTCTTC

D gene: TRBD2
CDR3 length: 16
clone size: .
J gene: TRBJ2-7
V gene: TRBV7-3
CDR3 protein: CASSPTPGTSLYEQYF
CDR3 DNA: TGTGCCAGCAGCCCCACCCCCGGGACTAGTTTATACGAGCAGTACTTC